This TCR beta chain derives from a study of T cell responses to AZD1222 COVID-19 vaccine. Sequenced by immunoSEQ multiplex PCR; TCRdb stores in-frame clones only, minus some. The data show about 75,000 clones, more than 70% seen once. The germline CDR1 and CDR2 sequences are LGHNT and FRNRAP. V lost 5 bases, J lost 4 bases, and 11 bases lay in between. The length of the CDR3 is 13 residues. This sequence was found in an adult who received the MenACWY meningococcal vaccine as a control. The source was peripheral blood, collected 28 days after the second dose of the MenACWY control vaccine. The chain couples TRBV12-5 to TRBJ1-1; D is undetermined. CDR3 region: CASGPGTSTEAFF. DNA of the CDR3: TGTGCTAGTGGTCCCGGAACGAGCACTGAAGCTTTCTTT.